This T cell receptor beta chain was recorded in a study of beta chain features in type 1 diabetes. Study as a whole: Age, gender, cell numbers and subset yield matched between patients and controls. General observations from the study: The study found moderately but significantly shorter TCRB CDR3s in all four CD4+ subsets of Type 1 diabetes patients.

This clone was seen more than once but under ten times. The antigen is not known. TCRB transcripts that were expressed got sequenced, as all of the isolated RNA had been reverse transcribed. Libraries were prepared by immunoSEQ multiplex PCR; TCRdb keeps only in-frame clonotypes and omits some of them. The data contain a few hundred thousand clones, roughly 13% of them singletons. Only one heparinised blood draw was taken per donor, and its volume averaged approximately 0.11 L. Germline assignment: CDR1 SGHAT and CDR2 FQNNGV. The V gene lost 6 bases and the J gene lost 5 bases, with 12 bases spanning the gap. The CDR3 spans 13 residues.

The sequenced material came from naive CD4+ T cells from blood. The chain couples TRBV11-2 to TRBJ2-3; no definite D call. This sequence originates from a woman aged 18-30 years with type 1 diabetes. CDR3 DNA sequence: TGTGCCAGCAGTTCACATAACAAAGATACGCAGTATTTT. It encodes CASSSHNKDTQYF.